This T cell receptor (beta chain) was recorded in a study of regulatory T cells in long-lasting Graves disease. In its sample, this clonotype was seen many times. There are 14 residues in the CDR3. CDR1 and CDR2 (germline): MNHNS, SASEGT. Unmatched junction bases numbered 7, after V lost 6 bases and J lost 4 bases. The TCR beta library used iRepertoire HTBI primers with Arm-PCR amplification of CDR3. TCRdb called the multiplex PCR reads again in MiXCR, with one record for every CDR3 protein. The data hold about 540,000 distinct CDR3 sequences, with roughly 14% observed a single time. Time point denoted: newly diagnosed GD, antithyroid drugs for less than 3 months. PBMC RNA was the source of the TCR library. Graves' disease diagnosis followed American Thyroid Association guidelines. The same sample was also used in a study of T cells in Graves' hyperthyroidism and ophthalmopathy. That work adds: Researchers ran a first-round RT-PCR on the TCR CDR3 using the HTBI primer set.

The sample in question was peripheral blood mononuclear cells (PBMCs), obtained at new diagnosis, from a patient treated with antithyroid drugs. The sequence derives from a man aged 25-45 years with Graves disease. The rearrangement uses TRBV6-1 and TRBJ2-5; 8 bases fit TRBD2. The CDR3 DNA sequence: TGTGCCAGCAGGACTCTCGGGGGGGGAGAGACCCAGTACTTC. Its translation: CASRTLGGGETQYF.